Below, one T cell receptor beta chain is given with its context. This sample was included in a study of blood T cell repertoires in COVID-19. Study information: The origin of the acute and convalescent COVID-19 samples was the United States, Italy and Spain. Sources were T cells, B-cell-depleted T cells, or PBMCs; the material itself was cDNA or gDNA.

Some clones are missing from TCRdb's copy, which holds only in-frame ones; the method was immunoSEQ multiplex PCR. Of some 190,000 clones detected, around four fifths appear once; the ten largest clones hold roughly 20%. The V gene end was trimmed by 4 bases and the J gene end by 6 bases; junction bases not matched to a gene: 8. The length of the CDR3 is 15 residues. CDR1 is MNHEY, CDR2 SVGAGI, per germline. The receptor comes from a human donor in a cohort sampled during active COVID-19. The chain combines TRBV6-5 with TRBJ2-3; 9 bases map to TRBD2. Sequencing input: peripheral blood. For the CDR3, the DNA is TGTGCCAGCAGTTCCTTAGCGGGGGTGATTGATACGCAGTATTTT. Translating it yields CASSSLAGVIDTQYF.